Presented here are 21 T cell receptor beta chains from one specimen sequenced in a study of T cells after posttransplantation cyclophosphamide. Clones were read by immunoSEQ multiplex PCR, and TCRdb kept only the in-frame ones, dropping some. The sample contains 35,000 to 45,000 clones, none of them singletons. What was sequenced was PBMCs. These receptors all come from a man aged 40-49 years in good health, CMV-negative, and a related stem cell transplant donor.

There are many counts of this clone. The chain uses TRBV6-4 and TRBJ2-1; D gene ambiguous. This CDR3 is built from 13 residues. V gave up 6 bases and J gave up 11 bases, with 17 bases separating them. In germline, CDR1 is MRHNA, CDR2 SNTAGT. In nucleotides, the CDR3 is TGTGCCAGCAGCCCAAATAGCATGGATAAGCAGTTCTTC. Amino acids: CASSPNSMDKQFF.

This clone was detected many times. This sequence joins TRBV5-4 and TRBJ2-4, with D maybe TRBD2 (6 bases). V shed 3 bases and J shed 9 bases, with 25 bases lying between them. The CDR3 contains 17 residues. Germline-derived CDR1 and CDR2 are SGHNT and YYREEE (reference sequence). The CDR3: CASSSGARDRGDGIQYF. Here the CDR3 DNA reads TGTGCCAGCAGCTCGGGAGCGAGGGACCGAGGGGACGGCATTCAGTACTTC.

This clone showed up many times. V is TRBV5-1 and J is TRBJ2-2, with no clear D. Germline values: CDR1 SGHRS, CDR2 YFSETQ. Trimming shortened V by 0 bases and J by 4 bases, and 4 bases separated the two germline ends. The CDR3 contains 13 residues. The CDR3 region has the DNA TGCGCCAGCAGCTTGGCCTCCACCGGGGAGCTGTTTTTT. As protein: CASSLASTGELFF.

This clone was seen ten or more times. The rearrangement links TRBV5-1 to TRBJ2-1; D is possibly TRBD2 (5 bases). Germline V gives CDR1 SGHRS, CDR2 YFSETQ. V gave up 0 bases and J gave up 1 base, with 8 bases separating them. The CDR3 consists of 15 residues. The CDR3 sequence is CASSLDGVSYNEQFF. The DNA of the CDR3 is TGCGCCAGCAGCTTGGACGGGGTTTCCTACAATGAGCAGTTCTTC.

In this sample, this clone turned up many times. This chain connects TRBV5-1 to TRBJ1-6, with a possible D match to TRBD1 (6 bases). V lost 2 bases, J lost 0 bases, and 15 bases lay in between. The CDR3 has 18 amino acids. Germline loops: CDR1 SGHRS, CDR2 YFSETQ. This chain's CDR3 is CASSFNTRGSSYNSPLHF. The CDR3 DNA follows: TGCGCCAGCAGCTTTAACACCAGGGGAAGCTCCTATAATTCACCCCTCCACTTT.

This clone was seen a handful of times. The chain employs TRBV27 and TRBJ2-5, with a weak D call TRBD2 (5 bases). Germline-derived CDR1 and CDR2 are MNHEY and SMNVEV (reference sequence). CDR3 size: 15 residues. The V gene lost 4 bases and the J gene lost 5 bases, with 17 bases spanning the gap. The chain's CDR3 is CASSYGPWTGETQYF. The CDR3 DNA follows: TGTGCCAGCAGTTACGGGCCCTGGACGGGGGAGACCCAGTACTTC.

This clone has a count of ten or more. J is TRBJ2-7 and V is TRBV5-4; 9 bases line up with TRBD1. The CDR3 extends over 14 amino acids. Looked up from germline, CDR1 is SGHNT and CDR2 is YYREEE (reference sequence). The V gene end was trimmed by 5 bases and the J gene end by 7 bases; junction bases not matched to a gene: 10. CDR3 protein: CASSYPGQGREQYF. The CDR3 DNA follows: TGTGCCAGCAGTTATCCGGGACAGGGAAGGGAGCAGTACTTC.

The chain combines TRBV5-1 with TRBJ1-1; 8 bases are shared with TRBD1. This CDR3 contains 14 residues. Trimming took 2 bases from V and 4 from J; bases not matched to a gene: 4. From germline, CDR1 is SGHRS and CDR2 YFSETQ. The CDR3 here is CASSFGQGGTEAFF. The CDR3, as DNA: TGCGCCAGCAGCTTCGGACAGGGAGGCACTGAAGCTTTCTTT.

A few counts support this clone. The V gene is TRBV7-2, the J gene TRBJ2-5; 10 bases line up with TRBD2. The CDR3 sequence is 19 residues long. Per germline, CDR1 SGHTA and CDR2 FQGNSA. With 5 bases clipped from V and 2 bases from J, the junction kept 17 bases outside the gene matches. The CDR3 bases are TGTGCCAGCAGCCCCAGGGGAGTGGGGCTAGCGGGAGCTCAAGAGACCCAGTACTTC. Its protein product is CASSPRGVGLAGAQETQYF.

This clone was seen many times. CDR3 protein: CASSFGLAGYNEQFF. The CDR3 DNA is TGTGCCAGCAGCTTCGGGCTAGCGGGCTACAATGAGCAGTTCTTC. The chain recombines TRBV5-4 with TRBJ2-1; 8 positions match TRBD2. This CDR3 contains 15 residues. V gave up 2 bases and J gave up 3 bases; unmatched junction bases: 4. Germline CDR1 reads SGHNT; CDR2 reads YYREEE (reference sequence). Combining the CDR3 with reference TRBV5-4 and TRBJ2-1 gives the whole variable domain ETGVTQSPTHLIKTRGQQVTLRCSSQSGHNTVSWYQQALGQGPQFIFQYYREEENGRGNFPPRFSGLQFPNYSSELNVNALELDDSALYLCASSFGLAGYNEQFFGPGTRLTVL.

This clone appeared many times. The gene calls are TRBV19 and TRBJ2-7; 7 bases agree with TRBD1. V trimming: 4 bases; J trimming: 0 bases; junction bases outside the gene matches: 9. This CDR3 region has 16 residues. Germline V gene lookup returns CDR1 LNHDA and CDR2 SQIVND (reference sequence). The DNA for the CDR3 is TGTGCCAGTAGTACGGCAGGGGGTTCGCTCTCCTACGAGCAGTACTTC. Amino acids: CASSTAGGSLSYEQYF.

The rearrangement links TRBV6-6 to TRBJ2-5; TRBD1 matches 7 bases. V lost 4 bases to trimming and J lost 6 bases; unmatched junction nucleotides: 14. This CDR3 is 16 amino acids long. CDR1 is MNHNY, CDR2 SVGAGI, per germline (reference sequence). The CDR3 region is CASSSTGSNYAKTQYF. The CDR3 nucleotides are TGTGCCAGCAGTTCGACAGGGTCCAATTACGCCAAGACCCAGTACTTC.

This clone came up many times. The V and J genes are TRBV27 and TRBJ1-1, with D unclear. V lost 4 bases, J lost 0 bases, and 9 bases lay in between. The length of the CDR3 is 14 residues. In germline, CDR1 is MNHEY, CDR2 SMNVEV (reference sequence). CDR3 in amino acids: CASSSGTLNTEAFF. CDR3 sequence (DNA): TGTGCCAGCAGTTCAGGCACTTTGAACACTGAAGCTTTCTTT.

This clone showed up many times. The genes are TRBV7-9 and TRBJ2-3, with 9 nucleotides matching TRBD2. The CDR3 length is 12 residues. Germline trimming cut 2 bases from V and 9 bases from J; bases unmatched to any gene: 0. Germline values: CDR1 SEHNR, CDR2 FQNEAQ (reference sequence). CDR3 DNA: TGTGCCAGCAGCTTAAGCGGGGGGACGCAGTATTTT. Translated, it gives CASSLSGGTQYF. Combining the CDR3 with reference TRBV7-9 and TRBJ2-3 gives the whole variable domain DTGVSQNPRHKITKRGQNVTFRCDPISEHNRLYWYRQTLGQGPEFLTYFQNEAQLEKSRLLSDRFSAERPKGSFSTLEIQRTEQGDSAMYLCASSLSGGTQYFGPGTRLTVL.

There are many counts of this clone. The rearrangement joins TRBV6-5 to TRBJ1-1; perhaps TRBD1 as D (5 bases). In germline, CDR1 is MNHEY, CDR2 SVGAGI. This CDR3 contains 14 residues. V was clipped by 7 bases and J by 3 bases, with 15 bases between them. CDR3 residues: CASTRRGGHTEAFF. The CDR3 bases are TGTGCCAGCACCCGCCGGGGGGGACACACTGAAGCTTTCTTT.

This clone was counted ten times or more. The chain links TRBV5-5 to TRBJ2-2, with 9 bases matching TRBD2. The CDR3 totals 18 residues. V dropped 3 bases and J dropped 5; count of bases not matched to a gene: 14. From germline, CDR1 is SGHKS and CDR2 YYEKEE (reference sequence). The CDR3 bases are TGTGCCAGCAGCTCCCTTAGACCGGGACTAGCAAAGACCGGGGAGCTGTTTTTT. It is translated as CASSSLRPGLAKTGELFF. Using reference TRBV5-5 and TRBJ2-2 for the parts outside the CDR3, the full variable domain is DAGVTQSPTHLIKTRGQQVTLRCSPISGHKSVSWYQQVLGQGPQFIFQYYEKEERGRGNFPDRFSARQFPNYSSELNVNALLLGDSALYLCASSSLRPGLAKTGELFFGEGSRLTVL.

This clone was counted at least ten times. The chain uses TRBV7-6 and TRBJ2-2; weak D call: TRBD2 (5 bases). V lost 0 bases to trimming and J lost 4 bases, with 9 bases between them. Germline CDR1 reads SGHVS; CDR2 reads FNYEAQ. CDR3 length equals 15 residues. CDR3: CASSLARGVTGELFF. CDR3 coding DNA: TGTGCCAGCAGCTTAGCCCGGGGAGTCACCGGGGAGCTGTTTTTT. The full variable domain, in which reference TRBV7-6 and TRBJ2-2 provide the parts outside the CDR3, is GAGVSQSPRYKVTKRGQDVALRCDPISGHVSLYWYRQALGQGPEFLTYFNYEAQQDKSGLPNDRFSAERPEGSISTLTIQRTEQRDSAMYRCASSLARGVTGELFFGEGSRLTVL.

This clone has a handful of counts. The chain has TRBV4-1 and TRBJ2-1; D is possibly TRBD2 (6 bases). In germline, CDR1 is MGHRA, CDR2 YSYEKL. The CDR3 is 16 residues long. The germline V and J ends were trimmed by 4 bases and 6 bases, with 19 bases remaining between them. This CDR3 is CASSREGGTGLNEQFF. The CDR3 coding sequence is TGCGCCAGCAGCCGAGAGGGCGGGACTGGTCTCAATGAGCAGTTCTTC.

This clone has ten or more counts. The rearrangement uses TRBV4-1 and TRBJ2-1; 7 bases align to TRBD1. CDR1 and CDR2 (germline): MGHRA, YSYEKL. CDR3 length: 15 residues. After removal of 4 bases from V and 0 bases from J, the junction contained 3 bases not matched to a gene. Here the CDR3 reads CASSPDRVSYNEQFF. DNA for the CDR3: TGCGCCAGCAGCCCCGACAGGGTCTCCTACAATGAGCAGTTCTTC.

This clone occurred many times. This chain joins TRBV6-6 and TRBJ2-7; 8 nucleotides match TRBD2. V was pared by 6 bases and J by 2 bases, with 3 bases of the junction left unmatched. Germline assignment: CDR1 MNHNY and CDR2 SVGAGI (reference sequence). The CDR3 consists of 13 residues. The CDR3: CASRPGGTYEQYF. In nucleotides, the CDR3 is TGTGCCAGCAGGCCGGGAGGGACCTACGAGCAGTACTTC.

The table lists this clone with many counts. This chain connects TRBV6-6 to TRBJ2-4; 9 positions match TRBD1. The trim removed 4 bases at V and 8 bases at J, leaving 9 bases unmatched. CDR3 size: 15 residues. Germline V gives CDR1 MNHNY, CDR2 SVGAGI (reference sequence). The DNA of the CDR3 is TGTGCCAGCAGTTGGACAGGGGTAACCTTGGACATTCAGTACTTC. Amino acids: CASSWTGVTLDIQYF.